This TCR beta chain was recovered during a study of T cell changes during pregnancy in multiple sclerosis. Data came from immunoSEQ multiplex PCR; TCRdb stores just in-frame clones and leaves some out. The sample shows approximately 44,000 clones, approximately 90% of them seen only once. The sample consisted of CD4+ T cells from peripheral blood mononuclear cells, taken in the third trimester of pregnancy. The TCR sequence derives from a female donor with multiple sclerosis, enrolled in a pregnancy study.

CDR3 region: CASNRGPGLWNTEAFF. Here the CDR3 DNA reads TGTGCCAGCAACCGAGGTCCAGGGTTGTGGAACACTGAAGCTTTCTTT. The chain has TRBV5-4 and TRBJ1-1; the D gene is possibly TRBD1 (5 bases). The CDR3 has 16 amino acids. V was clipped by 6 bases and J by 1 base, with 19 bases between them. Looked up from germline, CDR1 is SGHNT and CDR2 is YYREEE (reference sequence).